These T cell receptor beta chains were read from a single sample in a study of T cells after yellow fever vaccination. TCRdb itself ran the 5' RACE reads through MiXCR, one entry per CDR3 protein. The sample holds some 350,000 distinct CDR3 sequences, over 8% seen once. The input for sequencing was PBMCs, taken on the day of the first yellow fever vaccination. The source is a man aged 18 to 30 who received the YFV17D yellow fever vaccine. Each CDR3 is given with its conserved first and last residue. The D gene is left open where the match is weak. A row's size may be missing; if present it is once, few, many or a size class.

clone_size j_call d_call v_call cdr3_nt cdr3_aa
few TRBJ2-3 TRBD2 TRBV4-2 TGTGCCAGCAGCCTAGGACTAGCGGCGGCGGGAGATACGCAGTATTTT CASSLGLAAAGDTQYF
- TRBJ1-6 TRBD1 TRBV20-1 TGCAGTGGCACACAGGGGCACGCTTTAACCCTCCACTTT CSGTQGHALTLHF
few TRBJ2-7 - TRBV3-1 TGTGCCAGCAGCCAAGAAGGAACGGCTCTCGAGCAGTACTTC CASSQEGTALEQYF
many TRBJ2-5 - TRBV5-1 TGCGCCAGCAGCTTGGCGGGACTCCCAGTCGTGGAGACCCAGTACTTC CASSLAGLPVVETQYF
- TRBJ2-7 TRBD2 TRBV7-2 TGTGCCAGCAGCTTAAATTCGGGAGGTCACGAGCAGTACTTC CASSLNSGGHEQYF
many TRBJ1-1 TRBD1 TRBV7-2 TGTGCCAGCAGCTTGACAGGGGGCGGCACTGAAGCTTTCTTT CASSLTGGGTEAFF
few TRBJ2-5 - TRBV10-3 TGTGCCATCGCGACTCAGGGAAAAGAGACCCAGTACTTC CAIATQGKETQYF
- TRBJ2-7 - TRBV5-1 TGCGCCAGCAGCCCCGGGAACGAGCAGTACTTC CASSPGNEQYF
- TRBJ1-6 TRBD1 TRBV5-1 TGCGCCAGCAGCTTGGCCGCAGGGGGCGATTCACCCCTCCACTTT CASSLAAGGDSPLHF
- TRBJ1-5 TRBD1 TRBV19 TGTGCCAGTGTAAACCGACAGGGCCTTAATCAGCCCCAGCATTTT CASVNRQGLNQPQHF
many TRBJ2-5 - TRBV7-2 TGTGCCAGCAGCTTCGCTTCTAATTTGGCAGAGACCCAGTACTTC CASSFASNLAETQYF
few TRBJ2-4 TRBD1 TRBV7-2 TGTGCCAGCAGCATGGGACAGGGGGCAGGGAACATTCAGTACTTC CASSMGQGAGNIQYF
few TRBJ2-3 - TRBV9 TGTGCCAGCAGTGCCGGGACAAGTCGAGCAGATACGCAGTATTTT CASSAGTSRADTQYF
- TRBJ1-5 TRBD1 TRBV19 TGTGCCAGTAGCGAAACAGGGGCCATGCCCCAGCATTTT CASSETGAMPQHF
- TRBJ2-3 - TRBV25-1 TGTGCCAGCACGGGGGGCCCAGATACGCAGTATTTT CASTGGPDTQYF
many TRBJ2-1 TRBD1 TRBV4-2 TGTGCCAGCAGCCAAGATCCAACAGGGGGCAATGAGCAGTTCTTC CASSQDPTGGNEQFF
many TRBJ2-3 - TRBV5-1 TGCGCCAGCAGCGCGCAGGGGGATACGCAGTATTTT CASSAQGDTQYF
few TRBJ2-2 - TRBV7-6 TGTGCCAGCAGCTTAAGGTTGGCTAGCCGGACCGGGGAGCTGTTTTTT CASSLRLASRTGELFF
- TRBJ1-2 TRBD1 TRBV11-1 TGTGCCAGCAGCCAAGGGACAGTTGACTATGGCTACACCTTC CASSQGTVDYGYTF
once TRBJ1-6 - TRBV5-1 TGCGCCAGCAGCTTGGACGGCTCGAATTCACCCCTCCACTTT CASSLDGSNSPLHF
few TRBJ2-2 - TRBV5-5 TGTGCCAGCAGCTTACACAGGGTGGGGAACACCGGGGAGCTGTTTTTT CASSLHRVGNTGELFF
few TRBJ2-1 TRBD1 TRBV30 TGTGCCTTTAGTCGGGACAGCTCCTACAATGAGCAGTTCTTC CAFSRDSSYNEQFF
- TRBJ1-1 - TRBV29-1 TGCAGCGTTGAAGTCGGGATCCGGAGGGGAGCTTTCTTT CSVEVGIRRGAFF
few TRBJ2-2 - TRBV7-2 TGTGCCAGCAGCCCTAAGCACACCGGGGAGCTGTTTTTT CASSPKHTGELFF
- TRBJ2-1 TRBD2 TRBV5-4 TGTGCCAGCCAGCTCCAGGCGCGGGGGGGTAACGAGCAGTTCTTC CASQLQARGGNEQFF
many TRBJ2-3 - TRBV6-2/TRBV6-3 TGTGCCAGTAGTCCTCCCGGCGATACGCAGTATTTT CASSPPGDTQYF
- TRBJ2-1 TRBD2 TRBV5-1 TGCGCCAGCAGACTCGGGGGGTACAATGAGCAGTTCTTC CASRLGGYNEQFF
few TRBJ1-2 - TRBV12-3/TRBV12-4 TGTGCCAGCAGCCTTGGACACGGGTCGGGCTACACCTTC CASSLGHGSGYTF
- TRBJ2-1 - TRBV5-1 TGCGCCAGCAGCTTGCGTCAGCGGGTAAGCTCCTACAATGAGCAGTTCTTC CASSLRQRVSSYNEQFF
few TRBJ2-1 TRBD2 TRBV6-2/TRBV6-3 TGTGCCAGCCTTAGCGGGAGACAGGGAGGAACCTACAATGAGCAGTTCTTC CASLSGRQGGTYNEQFF
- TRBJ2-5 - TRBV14 TGTGCCAGCAGCCTTTCGGGCTATCTACAAGAGACCCAGTACTTC CASSLSGYLQETQYF